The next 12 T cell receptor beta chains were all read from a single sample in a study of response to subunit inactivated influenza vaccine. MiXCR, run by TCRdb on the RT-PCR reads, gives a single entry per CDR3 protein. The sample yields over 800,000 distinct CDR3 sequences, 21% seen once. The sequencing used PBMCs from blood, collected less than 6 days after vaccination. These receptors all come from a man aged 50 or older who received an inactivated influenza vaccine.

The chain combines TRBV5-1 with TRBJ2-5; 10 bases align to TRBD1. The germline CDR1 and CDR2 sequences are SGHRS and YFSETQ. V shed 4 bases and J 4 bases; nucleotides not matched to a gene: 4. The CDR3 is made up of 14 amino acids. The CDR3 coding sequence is TGCGCCAGCAGCATCGACAGGGGGCTAGAGACCCAGTACTTC. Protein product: CASSIDRGLETQYF. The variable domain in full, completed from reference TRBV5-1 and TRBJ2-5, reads KAGVTQTPRYLIKTRGQQVTLSCSPISGHRSVSWYQQTPGQGLQFLFEYFSETQRNKGNFPGRFSGRQFSNSRSEMNVSTLELGDSALYLCASSIDRGLETQYFGPGTRLLVL.

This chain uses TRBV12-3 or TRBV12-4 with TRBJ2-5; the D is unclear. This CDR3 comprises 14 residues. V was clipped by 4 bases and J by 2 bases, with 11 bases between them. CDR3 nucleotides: TGTGCCAGCAGTTCCTTCCTATGGCAAGAGACCCAGTACTTC. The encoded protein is CASSSFLWQETQYF.

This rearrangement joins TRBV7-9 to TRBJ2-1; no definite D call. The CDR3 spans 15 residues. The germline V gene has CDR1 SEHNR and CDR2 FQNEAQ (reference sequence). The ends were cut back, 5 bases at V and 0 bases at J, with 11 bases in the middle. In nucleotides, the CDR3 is TGTGCCAGCAGCCCCCTGATCTTCTCCTACAATGAGCAGTTCTTC. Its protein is CASSPLIFSYNEQFF. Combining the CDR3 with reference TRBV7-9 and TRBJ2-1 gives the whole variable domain DTGVSQNPRHKITKRGQNVTFRCDPISEHNRLYWYRQTLGQGPEFLTYFQNEAQLEKSRLLSDRFSAERPKGSFSTLEIQRTEQGDSAMYLCASSPLIFSYNEQFFGPGTRLTVL.

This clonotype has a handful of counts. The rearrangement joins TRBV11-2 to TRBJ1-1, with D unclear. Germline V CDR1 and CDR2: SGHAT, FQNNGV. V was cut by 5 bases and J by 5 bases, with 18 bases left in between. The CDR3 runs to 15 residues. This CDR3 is CASSEPKVQWTEAFF. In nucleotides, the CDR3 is TGTGCCAGCAGCGAGCCTAAGGTGCAGTGGACTGAAGCTTTCTTT.

This chain's CDR3 is CASSGQGVHNQPQHF. The CDR3 DNA follows: TGTGCCAGCAGTGGACAGGGGGTGCACAATCAGCCCCAGCATTTT. The chain is built from TRBV12-3 or TRBV12-4 and TRBJ1-5; 10 nucleotides align to TRBD1. The CDR3 consists of 15 residues. V lost 5 bases to trimming and J lost 3 bases; unmatched junction nucleotides: 4.

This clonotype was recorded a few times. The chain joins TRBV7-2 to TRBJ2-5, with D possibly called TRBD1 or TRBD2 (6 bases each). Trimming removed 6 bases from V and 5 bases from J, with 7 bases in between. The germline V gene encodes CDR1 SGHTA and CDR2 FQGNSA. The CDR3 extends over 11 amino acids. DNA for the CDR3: TGTGCCAGCAGAGGGGGGGAGACCCAGTACTTC. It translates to CASRGGETQYF.

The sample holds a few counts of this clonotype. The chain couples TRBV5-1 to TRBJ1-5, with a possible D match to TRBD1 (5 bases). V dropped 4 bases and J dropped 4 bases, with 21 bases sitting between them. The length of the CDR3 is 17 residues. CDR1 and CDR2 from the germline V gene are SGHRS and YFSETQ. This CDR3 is CASSRTIQQQGNQPQHF. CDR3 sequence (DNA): TGCGCCAGCAGCCGGACTATACAGCAGCAGGGTAATCAGCCCCAGCATTTT.

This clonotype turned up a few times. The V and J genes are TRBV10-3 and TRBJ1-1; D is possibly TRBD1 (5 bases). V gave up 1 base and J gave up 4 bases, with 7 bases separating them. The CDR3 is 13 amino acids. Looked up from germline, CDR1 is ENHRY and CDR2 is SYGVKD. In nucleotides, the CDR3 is TGTGCCATCAGTGAGTTAGGGGTCACTGAAGCTTTCTTT. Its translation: CAISELGVTEAFF.

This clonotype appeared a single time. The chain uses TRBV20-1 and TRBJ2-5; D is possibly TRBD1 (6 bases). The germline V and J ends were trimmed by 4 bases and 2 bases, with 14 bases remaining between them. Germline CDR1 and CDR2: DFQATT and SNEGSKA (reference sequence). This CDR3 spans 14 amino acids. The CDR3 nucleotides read TGCAGTGCTACAGCCTTGACAGGACAAGAGACCCAGTACTTC. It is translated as CSATALTGQETQYF.

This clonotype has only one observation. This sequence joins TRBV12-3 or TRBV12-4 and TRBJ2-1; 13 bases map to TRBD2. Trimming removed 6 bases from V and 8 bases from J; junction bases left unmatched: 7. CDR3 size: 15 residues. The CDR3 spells CASRALAGGPHEQFF. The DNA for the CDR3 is TGTGCCAGCAGGGCACTAGCGGGGGGGCCACATGAGCAGTTCTTC.

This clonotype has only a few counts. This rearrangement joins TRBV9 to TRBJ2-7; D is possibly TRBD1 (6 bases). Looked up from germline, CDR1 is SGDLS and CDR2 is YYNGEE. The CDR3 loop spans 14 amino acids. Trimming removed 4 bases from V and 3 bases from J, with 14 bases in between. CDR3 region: CASSPIDRIYEQYF. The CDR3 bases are TGTGCCAGCAGCCCAATAGACAGGATCTACGAGCAGTACTTC.

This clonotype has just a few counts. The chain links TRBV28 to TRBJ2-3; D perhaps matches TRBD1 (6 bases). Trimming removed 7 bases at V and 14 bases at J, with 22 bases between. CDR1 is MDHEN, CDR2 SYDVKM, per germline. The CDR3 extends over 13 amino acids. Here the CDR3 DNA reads TGTGCCAGCACCGAAACGGCCAATACACAGGGGTATTTT. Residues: CASTETANTQGYF.